This T cell receptor beta chain was recovered during a study of T cell responses to AZD1222 COVID-19 vaccine. V was trimmed by 3 bases and J by 2 bases, leaving 11 bases between them. Germline CDR1 and CDR2: DFQATT and SNEGSKA (reference sequence). The CDR3 has 13 amino acids. Assay used: immunoSEQ multiplex PCR; TCRdb lists only in-frame clones, some missing. The data show around 94,000 clones, 85% seen once. Study outcomes and limitations: Donors were mostly white British, more females; clonal diversity possibly underestimated.

Of note for this clone: Its antigen remains unidentified.

The material was peripheral blood, obtained 28 days after the second AZD1222 dose. The chain employs TRBV20-1 and TRBJ2-7, with a possible D match to TRBD1 (5 bases). The receptor was derived from an adult who received the AZD1222 COVID-19 vaccine. The CDR3 region is CSASGQGPYEQYF. The CDR3 nucleotides read TGCAGTGCTAGTGGCCAGGGTCCCTACGAGCAGTACTTC.